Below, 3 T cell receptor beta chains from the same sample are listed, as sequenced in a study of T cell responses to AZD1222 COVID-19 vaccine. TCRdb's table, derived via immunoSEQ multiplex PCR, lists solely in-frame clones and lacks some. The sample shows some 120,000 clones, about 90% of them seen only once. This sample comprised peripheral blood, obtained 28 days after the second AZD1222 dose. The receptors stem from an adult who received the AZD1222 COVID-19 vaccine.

CDR3 sequence (DNA): TGTGCCAGCAGCCCCTTCTTTCAGGGTTGGTCCGGGGCCAACGTCCTGACTTTC. Protein product: CASSPFFQGWSGANVLTF. The gene calls are TRBV7-6 and TRBJ2-6; D is possibly TRBD1 (5 bases). The CDR3 consists of 18 residues. Trimming pared 5 bases from V and 4 bases from J, leaving 21 bases between. Germline V CDR1 and CDR2: SGHVS, FNYEAQ.

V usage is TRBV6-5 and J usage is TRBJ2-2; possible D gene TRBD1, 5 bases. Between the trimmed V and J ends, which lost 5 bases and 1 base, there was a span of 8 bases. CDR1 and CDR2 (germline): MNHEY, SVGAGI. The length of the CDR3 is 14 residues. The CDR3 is CASSRQGNTGELFF. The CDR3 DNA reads TGTGCCAGCAGTCGGCAGGGGAACACCGGGGAGCTGTTTTTT.

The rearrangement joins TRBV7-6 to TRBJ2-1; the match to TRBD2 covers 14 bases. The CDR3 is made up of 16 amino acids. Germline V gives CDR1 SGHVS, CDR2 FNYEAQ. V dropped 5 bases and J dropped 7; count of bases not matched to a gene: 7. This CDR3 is CASSPRTSGRMNEQFF. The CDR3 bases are TGTGCCAGCAGCCCTAGGACTAGCGGGAGGATGAATGAGCAGTTCTTC.